A selection of T cell receptor beta chains follows, all from one sample in a study of blood T cell repertoires in COVID-19. The table came from immunoSEQ multiplex PCR; TCRdb's copy has only in-frame clones and leaves some out. The sample contains approximately 210,000 clones, about 86% of which appear only once. The specimen was peripheral blood. These TCRs come from a man in his fifties or sixties with active or convalescent COVID-19. Both conserved end residues are part of each CDR3. D genes are given only for firm matches. Clone sizes are given selectively: once, few, many, or a class where the clone is expanded.

D: TRBD1; size: -; J: TRBJ2-7; V: TRBV30; CDR3: CAWNRDRASYEQYF; DNA: TGTGCCTGGAATCGGGACAGGGCCTCCTACGAGCAGTACTTC
D: -; size: -; J: TRBJ2-5; V: TRBV5-4; CDR3: CASSPRTGSQETQYF; DNA: TGTGCCAGCAGCCCGCGAACCGGGTCCCAAGAGACCCAGTACTTC
D: -; size: -; J: TRBJ2-1; V: TRBV7-2; CDR3: CASSLGGARGTLNEQFF; DNA: TGTGCCAGCAGCTTAGGAGGGGCCAGGGGTACCTTAAATGAGCAGTTCTTC
D: TRBD1; size: few; J: TRBJ1-2; V: TRBV29-1; CDR3: CSAGQGEYGYTF; DNA: TGCAGCGCTGGACAGGGAGAATATGGCTACACCTTC
D: -; size: -; J: TRBJ1-1; V: TRBV12-3/TRBV12-4; CDR3: CASSSSFTEAFF; DNA: TGTGCCAGCAGTTCTTCTTTCACTGAAGCTTTCTTT
D: -; size: -; J: TRBJ1-4; V: TRBV5-1; CDR3: CASSLNSGENEKLFF; DNA: TGCGCCAGCAGCTTGAACTCAGGGGAGAATGAAAAACTGTTTTTT
D: -; size: -; J: TRBJ2-3; V: TRBV4-2; CDR3: CASSQDWGSADTQYF; DNA: TGTGCCAGCAGCCAAGATTGGGGTAGCGCCGATACGCAGTATTTT
D: -; size: -; J: TRBJ1-4; V: TRBV6-5; CDR3: CASSSPRAPDEKLFF; DNA: TGTGCCAGCAGCTCCCCCAGGGCCCCCGATGAAAAACTGTTTTTT
D: -; size: once; J: TRBJ2-7; V: TRBV28; CDR3: CASSNSYEQYF; DNA: TGTGCCAGCAGTAATTCGTACGAGCAGTACTTC
D: -; size: -; J: TRBJ2-7; V: TRBV27; CDR3: CASSLSWGRGKYF; DNA: TGTGCCAGCAGTTTATCGTGGGGACGGGGGAAGTACTTC
D: TRBD1; size: -; J: TRBJ1-1; V: TRBV19; CDR3: CASRTGGSGRTEAFF; DNA: TGTGCCAGCCGGACAGGGGGCTCAGGACGTACTGAAGCTTTCTTT
D: -; size: -; J: TRBJ1-1; V: TRBV5-1; CDR3: CASSLEGITEAFF; DNA: TGCGCCAGCAGCTTGGAGGGGATCACTGAAGCTTTCTTT
D: TRBD2; size: -; J: TRBJ2-2; V: TRBV19; CDR3: CASSGGLAGTTGELFF; DNA: TGTGCCAGTAGTGGGGGACTAGCGGGAACCACCGGGGAGCTGTTTTTT
D: -; size: -; J: TRBJ1-3; V: TRBV7-9; CDR3: CASSPPEGNTIYF; DNA: TGTGCCAGCAGCCCTCCGGAGGGAAACACCATATATTTT
D: -; size: once; J: TRBJ1-6; V: TRBV7-9; CDR3: CATHEGPSPLHF; DNA: TGTGCCACGCATGAGGGCCCATCACCCCTCCACTTT
D: -; size: -; J: TRBJ1-1; V: TRBV6-5; CDR3: CASSYGLKAGESEAFF; DNA: TGTGCCAGCAGTTACGGCCTCAAGGCGGGAGAGAGTGAAGCTTTCTTT
D: -; size: -; J: TRBJ2-2; V: TRBV12-2; CDR3: CASRFPQGESGTGELFF; DNA: TGTGCAAGTCGCTTCCCCCAGGGGGAATCGGGCACCGGGGAGCTGTTTTTT
D: -; size: -; J: TRBJ1-2; V: TRBV6-5; CDR3: CASSRTGHYGYTF; DNA: TGTGCCAGCAGCCGTACAGGACACTATGGCTACACCTTC
D: TRBD1; size: -; J: TRBJ2-3; V: TRBV6-5; CDR3: CASRMTGGQDTQYF; DNA: TGTGCCAGCAGAATGACAGGGGGCCAAGATACGCAGTATTTT
D: -; size: -; J: TRBJ2-1; V: TRBV5-1; CDR3: CASNSGQTYNEQFF; DNA: TGCGCCAGCAACTCGGGACAAACCTACAATGAGCAGTTCTTC
D: TRBD1; size: once; J: TRBJ1-2; V: TRBV30; CDR3: CAWTTGQIYGYTF; DNA: TGTGCCTGGACGACGGGACAGATCTATGGCTACACCTTC
D: TRBD1; size: -; J: TRBJ2-3; V: TRBV19; CDR3: CASSDRGSTDTQYF; DNA: TGTGCCAGTAGTGACAGGGGGAGCACAGATACGCAGTATTTT
D: TRBD1; size: -; J: TRBJ2-5; V: TRBV4-1; CDR3: CASSQDRGQETQYF; DNA: TGCGCCAGCAGCCAAGACAGGGGGCAAGAGACCCAGTACTTC
D: -; size: once; J: TRBJ1-5; V: TRBV30; CDR3: CAWSASYNQPQHF; DNA: TGTGCCTGGAGTGCGTCCTACAATCAGCCCCAGCATTTT
D: -; size: -; J: TRBJ1-5; V: TRBV6-5; CDR3: CASKLGAPNQPQHF; DNA: TGTGCCAGCAAATTGGGGGCCCCCAATCAGCCCCAGCATTTT
D: -; size: -; J: TRBJ1-1; V: TRBV11-1; CDR3: CASSHWGVTEAFF; DNA: TGTGCCAGCAGTCATTGGGGGGTAACTGAAGCTTTCTTT
D: -; size: once; J: TRBJ1-2; V: TRBV18; CDR3: CASSPAPDNYGYTF; DNA: TGTGCCAGCTCACCGGCCCCAGATAACTATGGCTACACCTTC
D: -; size: -; J: TRBJ2-5; V: TRBV15; CDR3: CATSRQVQETQYF; DNA: TGTGCCACCAGCAGACAGGTACAAGAGACCCAGTACTTC
D: TRBD1; size: -; J: TRBJ1-1; V: TRBV7-2; CDR3: CASSSGGTGRPKAFF; DNA: TGTGCCAGCAGCTCCGGCGGGACAGGGAGACCAAAAGCTTTCTTT
D: TRBD1; size: -; J: TRBJ1-1; V: TRBV6-5; CDR3: CASSQGASGTEAFF; DNA: TGTGCCAGCTCCCAGGGGGCTAGTGGTACTGAAGCTTTCTTT
D: -; size: -; J: TRBJ2-3; V: TRBV6-5; CDR3: CASSYSAEGTDTQYF; DNA: TGTGCCAGCAGTTACTCGGCCGAAGGCACAGATACGCAGTATTTT
D: TRBD1; size: -; J: TRBJ1-2; V: TRBV27; CDR3: CASRPGGHYGYTF; DNA: TGTGCCAGCAGGCCAGGGGGGCACTATGGCTACACCTTC
D: -; size: -; J: TRBJ2-7; V: TRBV19; CDR3: CASSTQYGEQYF; DNA: TGTGCCAGTAGTACCCAATACGGCGAGCAGTACTTC
D: -; size: -; J: TRBJ1-2; V: TRBV12-2; CDR3: CASRLARDSGLLDYGYTF; DNA: TGTGCAAGTCGCTTAGCCCGGGACAGTGGCCTACTAGACTATGGCTACACCTTC
D: -; size: -; J: TRBJ2-7; V: TRBV30; CDR3: CALDREALSEQYF; DNA: TGTGCACTAGACAGGGAGGCTTTATCCGAGCAGTACTTC
D: TRBD1; size: -; J: TRBJ2-5; V: TRBV5-6; CDR3: CASSLRQGARETQYF; DNA: TGTGCCAGCAGCTTAAGACAGGGGGCGCGAGAGACCCAGTACTTC
D: -; size: -; J: TRBJ1-1; V: TRBV3-1/TRBV3-2; CDR3: CASSQGWAGAFF; DNA: TGTGCCAGCAGCCAAGGCTGGGCGGGAGCTTTCTTT
D: -; size: few; J: TRBJ1-5; V: TRBV10-2; CDR3: CASSESGTNQPQHF; DNA: TGCGCCAGCAGTGAGTCGGGGACAAATCAGCCCCAGCATTTT
D: -; size: few; J: TRBJ1-2; V: TRBV15; CDR3: CATSPSRLTDYGYTF; DNA: TGTGCCACCAGCCCGTCGAGGCTGACCGACTATGGCTACACCTTC
D: TRBD1; size: few; J: TRBJ1-4; V: TRBV18; CDR3: CASSPNRGLNEKLFF; DNA: TGTGCCAGCTCACCCAACAGGGGGCTGAATGAAAAACTGTTTTTT
D: -; size: -; J: TRBJ1-5; V: TRBV10-3; CDR3: CAISAGGGENQPQHF; DNA: TGTGCCATCAGTGCGGGAGGGGGGGAAAATCAGCCCCAGCATTTT